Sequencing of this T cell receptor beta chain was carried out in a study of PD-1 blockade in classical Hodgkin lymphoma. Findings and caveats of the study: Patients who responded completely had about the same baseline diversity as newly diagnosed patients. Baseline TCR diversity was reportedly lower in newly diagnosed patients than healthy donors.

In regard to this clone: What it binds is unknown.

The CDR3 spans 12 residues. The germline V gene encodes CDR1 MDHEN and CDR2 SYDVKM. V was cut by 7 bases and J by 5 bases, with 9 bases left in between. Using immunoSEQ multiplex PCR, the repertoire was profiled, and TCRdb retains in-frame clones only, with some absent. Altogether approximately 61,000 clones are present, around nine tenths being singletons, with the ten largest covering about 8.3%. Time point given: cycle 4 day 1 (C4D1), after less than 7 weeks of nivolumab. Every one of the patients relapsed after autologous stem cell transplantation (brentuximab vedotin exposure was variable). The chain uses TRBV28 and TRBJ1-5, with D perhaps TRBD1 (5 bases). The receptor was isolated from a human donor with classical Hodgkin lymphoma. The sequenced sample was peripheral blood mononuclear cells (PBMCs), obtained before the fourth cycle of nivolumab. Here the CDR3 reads CASNAGDQPQHF. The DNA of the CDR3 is TGTGCCAGCAACGCGGGGGATCAGCCCCAGCATTTT.